Below, one T cell receptor (beta chain) is given with its context. TCRdb's table, derived via immunoSEQ multiplex PCR, lists solely in-frame clones and lacks some. The sample has more than 85,000 clones, approximately 94% seen once. This sample was taken from a study of T cell changes during pregnancy in multiple sclerosis. Germline V gene sequence: CDR1 MNHEY, CDR2 SVGAGI. This CDR3 spans 13 amino acids. V was trimmed by 7 bases and J by 5 bases, leaving 15 bases between them. This clonotype was sampled from a female donor with multiple sclerosis, enrolled in a pregnancy study. The material sequenced was peripheral blood, taken before pregnancy. The chain recombines TRBV6-5 with TRBJ2-7; weak D call: TRBD2 (5 bases). CDR3 nucleotide sequence: TGTGCCAGCACCGTCTTGGACGGGGACGAGCAGTACTTC. This codes for CASTVLDGDEQYF.